One and the same sample provided the 16 T cell receptor beta chains below, sequenced in a study of PD-1 blockade in mismatch repair-deficient tumors. Repertoires were generated with immunoSEQ multiplex PCR, while TCRdb's copy carries only in-frame clones and drops some. This table holds some 120,000 clones, 86% found once. The starting material was peripheral blood, obtained 44 weeks after starting pembrolizumab. All receptors come from an adult with mismatch repair-deficient cancer.

The chain is built from TRBV18 and TRBJ2-3, with TRBD2 identical over 14 bases. CDR3 size: 18 residues. The V segment lost 4 bases and the J segment 5 bases; nucleotides outside the gene matches: 11. Germline V gene data show CDR1 as KGHSH and CDR2 as LQKENI. CDR3 residues: CASSRRLAGGPEGDTQYF. The CDR3 coding sequence is TGTGCCAGCTCACGGCGACTAGCGGGAGGGCCGGAGGGAGATACGCAGTATTTT.

The rearrangement joins TRBV5-1 to TRBJ2-3; TRBD2 might be the D (6 bases). Trimming stripped 3 bases from V and 1 base from J, with 9 bases between. The CDR3 length is 14 residues. CDR1 and CDR2 (germline): SGHRS, YFSETQ. CDR3 nucleotide sequence: TGCGCCAGCAGCTCGGCTAGCGGCACAGATACGCAGTATTTT. It translates to CASSSASGTDTQYF.

This clone appeared a single time. The chain links TRBV19 to TRBJ2-3; 8 bases fit TRBD1. This CDR3 comprises 18 residues. V gave up 0 bases and J gave up 5 bases; unmatched junction bases: 13. Germline V gene sequence: CDR1 LNHDA, CDR2 SQIVND (reference sequence). CDR3 coding DNA: TGTGCCAGTAGTATAGATGAGGGGACAGGAGACTTCGAAGATACGCAGTATTTT. This sequence encodes CASSIDEGTGDFEDTQYF.

The J gene is TRBJ2-1, the V gene TRBV4-1; 12 bases agree with TRBD2. Trimming at V came to 6 bases and at J to 8 bases, leaving 8 bases not matched to a gene. Germline CDR1 is MGHRA and CDR2 is YSYEKL. This CDR3 has 15 residues. The CDR3 DNA reads as TGCGCCAGCAGTTCCAGACTAGCGGGAGAGGATGAGCAGTTCTTC. Its protein product is CASSSRLAGEDEQFF.

The V and J genes are TRBV12-5 and TRBJ1-5, with 7 bases that match TRBD1. Germline trimming cut 4 bases from V and 2 bases from J; bases unmatched to any gene: 8. CDR3 length equals 16 residues. Germline CDR1 and CDR2: LGHNT and FRNRAP. CDR3 protein: CASGSLTGWGNQPQHF. The DNA for the CDR3 is TGTGCTAGTGGTTCCCTGACAGGGTGGGGCAATCAGCCCCAGCATTTT.

The chain employs TRBV5-1 and TRBJ1-1; TRBD1 might be the D (6 bases). The CDR3 length is 14 residues. Trimming stripped 4 bases from V and 11 bases from J, with 21 bases between. Germline V gene lookup returns CDR1 SGHRS and CDR2 YFSETQ. The CDR3 loop reads CASSPRGGRGLAFF. DNA of the CDR3: TGCGCCAGCAGCCCCCGGGGGGGCAGGGGTCTTGCTTTCTTT.

The rearrangement uses TRBV13 and TRBJ2-7; 11 bases fit TRBD2. Germline V gene lookup returns CDR1 PRHDT and CDR2 FYEKMQ (reference sequence). Losses at the gene ends were 0 bases for V and 6 bases for J; bases not matched to a gene: 10. This CDR3 has 17 residues. CDR3 residues: CASSLGPSSGRTGEQYF. Written as DNA, the CDR3 is TGTGCCAGCAGCTTAGGCCCTTCTAGCGGGAGGACCGGCGAGCAGTACTTC.

The chain links TRBV4-1 to TRBJ2-7; D is perhaps TRBD1 or TRBD2 (6 bases each). The J call could be wrong; TRBJ2-1 is a better fit for the DNA end. The CDR3 spans 12 residues. Germline CDR1 and CDR2: MGHRA and YSYEKL. CDR3 residues: CASSPRGDEQFF. As DNA, the CDR3 is TGCGCCAGCAGTCCTAGGGGGGATGAGCAGTTCTTC.

This chain links TRBV28 with TRBJ1-4; 8 nucleotides agree with TRBD1. Germline assignment: CDR1 MDHEN and CDR2 SYDVKM. With 2 bases clipped from V and 7 bases from J, the junction kept 12 bases outside the gene matches. The CDR3 length is 17 residues. The CDR3 coding sequence is TGTGCCAGCAGTTTACCCACCGACAGGGGAGCGAGTGAAAAACTGTTTTTT. Its protein is CASSLPTDRGASEKLFF. Full variable domain (outside the CDR3, taken from reference TRBV28 and TRBJ1-4): DVKVTQSSRYLVKRTGEKVFLECVQDMDHENMFWYRQDPGLGLRLIYFSYDVKMKEKGDIPEGYSVSREKKERFSLILESASTNQTSMYLCASSLPTDRGASEKLFFGSGTQLSVL.

This chain uses TRBV6-1 with TRBJ1-5; maybe TRBD1 (5 bases). Trimming stripped 1 base from V and 0 bases from J, with 13 bases between. Looked up from germline, CDR1 is MNHNS and CDR2 is SASEGT. This CDR3 is 17 amino acids long. The CDR3 sequence is CASSEGYWDPSNQPQHF. In DNA form, the CDR3 reads TGTGCCAGCAGTGAAGGGTATTGGGACCCTAGCAATCAGCCCCAGCATTTT.

The CDR3 reads CASSEQGRRSYEQYF. CDR3 DNA sequence: TGTGCCAGCAGCGAGCAGGGTCGAAGGTCCTACGAGCAGTACTTC. The V call is TRBV11-2, the J call TRBJ2-7, with D possibly matching TRBD1 (5 bases). Germline V lookup: CDR1 SGHAT, CDR2 FQNNGV. The CDR3 has 15 residues. Trimming took 5 bases from V and 1 from J, leaving 15 bases between them.

The chain has TRBV30 and TRBJ2-7; D is unclear. Germline lookup yields CDR1 GTSNPN and CDR2 SVGIG (reference sequence). V was trimmed by 4 bases and J by 0 bases, leaving 10 bases between them. The CDR3 consists of 13 residues. The CDR3 spells CAWTARNSYEQYF. The CDR3 nucleotides are TGTGCCTGGACTGCCAGGAACTCCTACGAGCAGTACTTC.

The V and J genes are TRBV25-1 and TRBJ2-5; D is possibly TRBD1 (5 bases). CDR3 length equals 17 residues. V was cut by 0 bases and J by 4 bases, with 18 bases left in between. The germline gives CDR1 MGHDK, CDR2 SYGVNS. The CDR3 bases are TGTGCCAGCAGTGAATATTCCCCACAGGCGATGTTAGAGACCCAGTACTTC. Its translation: CASSEYSPQAMLETQYF.

The table lists this clone with a count of one. CDR3 nucleotide sequence: TGCGCCAGCAGCCGAGCAGGGTCTGGCTACACCTTC. Translating gives CASSRAGSGYTF. The chain combines TRBV4-3 with TRBJ1-2, with a possible D match to TRBD1 (5 bases). CDR3 length equals 12 residues. CDR1 LGHNA and CDR2 YSLEER come from the germline V gene. V was shortened by 4 bases and J by 7 bases, with 10 bases between the two germline ends.

This clone was counted a single time. The CDR3 protein is CASSYGTYTGNTIYF. The DNA for the CDR3 is TGTGCCAGCAGTTATGGGACATATACTGGAAACACCATATATTTT. The chain has TRBV6-6 and TRBJ1-3; D might be TRBD1 (6 bases). Trimming pared 3 bases from V and 2 bases from J, leaving 11 bases between. The CDR3 runs to 15 residues. Germline CDR1 is MNHNY and CDR2 is SVGAGI (reference sequence).

The chain carries TRBV13 and TRBJ2-5, with 7 nucleotides matching TRBD1. Germline CDR1 and CDR2: PRHDT and FYEKMQ (reference sequence). V lost 5 bases to trimming and J lost 3 bases; unmatched junction nucleotides: 3. The CDR3 loop spans 13 amino acids. The CDR3 protein is CASSTDREETQYF. DNA for the CDR3: TGTGCCAGCAGCACCGACAGGGAAGAGACCCAGTACTTC.